This T cell receptor beta chain was sequenced during a study of cytomegalovirus exposure and HLA in healthy donors. Study summary: In an earlier analysis, around 120 million unique TCR beta sequences were found from some 200 million T cells.

Study-level results: Generally TCR sequences proved uncommon, though certain public TCRs appeared in numerous donors. With further analysis later on, most CMV-associated TCR beta chains appeared HLA-restricted.

On this clone: Antigen: not known.

Primers included in the PCR were 60 Vbeta and 13 Jbeta primers. Profiling relied on immunoSEQ multiplex PCR, and the TCRdb table lists in-frame clones only, not all of them. Of around 200,000 clones in the sample, 60% to 80% are singletons; the top ten hold roughly 2%. CDR1 is MNHEY and CDR2 is SMNVEV in the germline V gene (reference sequence). V dropped 5 bases and J dropped 5; count of bases not matched to a gene: 5. The CDR3 has 13 residues. Sample: PBMCs. The clonotype originates from a man younger than 35 in good health and CMV-seronegative. The chain joins TRBV27 to TRBJ1-1; 7 nucleotides match TRBD1. CDR3 residues: CASSPGTATEAFF. In nucleotides, the CDR3 is TGTGCCAGCAGTCCCGGGACAGCTACTGAAGCTTTCTTT.